Below, 22 T cell receptor beta chains from the same sample are listed, as sequenced in a study of T cell changes during pregnancy in multiple sclerosis. Assay used: immunoSEQ multiplex PCR; TCRdb lists only in-frame clones, some missing. The sample holds approximately 24,000 clones, around nine tenths seen once. The sequences come from CD4+ T cells from peripheral blood mononuclear cells, collected in the second trimester of pregnancy. The receptors stem from a female donor in good health, enrolled as a control in a pregnancy study.

This chain links TRBV7-2 with TRBJ2-1; 7 bases fit TRBD2. The CDR3 is made up of 15 amino acids. The V gene end was trimmed by 7 bases and the J gene end by 5 bases; junction bases not matched to a gene: 11. The germline V gene encodes CDR1 SGHTA and CDR2 FQGNSA. The DNA of the CDR3 is TGTGCCAGCACCCCTTGGGGGGGTAGCGACAATGAGCAGTTCTTC. Protein sequence: CASTPWGGSDNEQFF.

This rearrangement joins TRBV4-2 to TRBJ2-7, with 16 bases fitting TRBD2. CDR1 LGHNA and CDR2 YNFKEQ come from the germline V gene. The CDR3 totals 21 residues. The ends lost 2 bases at V and 3 bases at J; junction bases unmatched: 16. The CDR3 protein is CASSQTPAPGLAGGIDYEQYF. In DNA, the CDR3 is TGTGCCAGCAGCCAAACCCCAGCCCCGGGACTAGCGGGGGGGATTGACTACGAGCAGTACTTC.

This chain connects TRBV7-9 to TRBJ1-2, with 8 bases matching TRBD1. The ends lost 5 bases at V and 8 bases at J; junction bases unmatched: 10. The CDR3 length is 14 residues. Germline CDR1 and CDR2: SEHNR and FQNEAQ (reference sequence). The CDR3 nucleotides read TGTGCCAGCAGCCCGCAGGGGGCGCAGCCCGGCTACACCTTC. Protein sequence: CASSPQGAQPGYTF.

CDR3 in amino acids: CSGQGAIEQYF. The CDR3 DNA reads TGCAGTGGACAGGGGGCGATCGAGCAGTACTTC. The chain uses TRBV29-1 and TRBJ2-7, with 11 bases aligning to TRBD1. Germline assignment: CDR1 SQVTM and CDR2 ANQGSEA. The CDR3 totals 11 residues.

The rearrangement uses TRBV7-2 and TRBJ2-4; 8 positions agree with TRBD1. After removal of 5 bases from V and 3 bases from J, the junction contained 6 bases not matched to a gene. CDR1 and CDR2 (germline): SGHTA, FQGNSA. The CDR3 totals 15 residues. The CDR3 spells CASSPGQGGKNIQYF. Written as DNA, the CDR3 is TGTGCCAGCAGCCCCGGACAGGGTGGCAAAAACATTCAGTACTTC.

This sequence joins TRBV10-3 and TRBJ1-1; TRBD1 agrees at 9 bases. With 4 bases clipped from V and 3 bases from J, the junction kept 15 bases outside the gene matches. The CDR3 consists of 18 residues. Germline CDR1 ENHRY, CDR2 SYGVKD. CDR3 DNA: TGTGCCATCAGTGTGACCGGGACAGGGACACTGGTAGACACTGAAGCTTTCTTT. Translated: CAISVTGTGTLVDTEAFF.

This rearrangement joins TRBV5-5 to TRBJ1-5, with a possible D match to TRBD1 (6 bases). CDR1 and CDR2 (germline): SGHKS, YYEKEE (reference sequence). Trimming pared 2 bases from V and 8 bases from J, leaving 14 bases between. This CDR3 comprises 14 residues. In DNA, the CDR3 is TGTGCCAGCAGCTTCCTCGGGGGGCAGGAGCCCCAGCATTTT. This sequence encodes CASSFLGGQEPQHF.

In its sample, this clone was seen a few times. The V gene is TRBV18, the J gene TRBJ2-1, with TRBD2 as a possible D gene (7 bases). Trimming removed 6 bases from V and 8 bases from J, with 35 bases in between. This CDR3 contains 20 residues. Germline lookup yields CDR1 KGHSH and CDR2 LQKENI. The CDR3 coding sequence is TGTGCCAGCTCGCCAGGGCTAGGGGGGAGCGGGAACCCCGGTGGCGATGAGCAGTTCTTC. Its protein product is CASSPGLGGSGNPGGDEQFF.

The genes are TRBV21-1 and TRBJ2-7; the D call of TRBD1 is as the table states it, not checked on the DNA. TRBV21-1 constitutes a pseudogene. The CDR3 extends over 15 amino acids. CDR3 protein: CASSLRGQALYAKYF. The DNA for the CDR3 is TGTGCCAGCAGCCTTCGGGGACAGGCACTCTACGCGAAGTACTTC.

V and J are TRBV11-2 and TRBJ2-3, with 15 bases fitting TRBD2. The CDR3 consists of 19 residues. The germline CDR1 and CDR2 sequences are SGHAT and FQNNGV. Trimming at V came to 4 bases and at J to 3 bases, leaving 11 bases not matched to a gene. As DNA, the CDR3 is TGTGCCAGCAGCTCCGGACTAGCGGGAGGGTGGAGTGGGACAGATACGCAGTATTTT. Encoded protein: CASSSGLAGGWSGTDTQYF. The complete variable domain, with remaining parts taken from reference TRBV11-2 and TRBJ2-3, reads EAGVAQSPRYKIIEKRQSVAFWCNPISGHATLYWYQQILGQGPKLLIQFQNNGVVDDSQLPKDRFSAERLKGVDSTLKIQPAKLEDSAVYLCASSSGLAGGWSGTDTQYFGPGTRLTVL.

The chain couples TRBV10-3 to TRBJ2-5; D gene uncertain. Germline V gene lookup returns CDR1 ENHRY and CDR2 SYGVKD. V dropped 0 bases and J dropped 3 bases, with 5 bases sitting between them. This CDR3 is 13 amino acids long. CDR3 coding DNA: TGTGCCATCAGTGAGTCCACAAAAGAGACCCAGTACTTC. It codes for CAISESTKETQYF.

This chain links TRBV7-8 with TRBJ2-1; 9 positions match TRBD2. There are 16 residues in the CDR3. The trim removed 5 bases at V and 4 bases at J, leaving 9 bases unmatched. CDR1 is SGHVS, CDR2 FQNEAQ, per germline. This chain's CDR3 is CASSPRRRGGYNEQFF. The CDR3 DNA reads TGTGCCAGCAGCCCCAGACGGCGGGGGGGATACAATGAGCAGTTCTTC.

The V gene is TRBV5-5, the J gene TRBJ2-7; 8 nucleotides match TRBD2. Per the germline V gene, CDR1 is SGHKS and CDR2 is YYEKEE (reference sequence). Trimming cost V 0 bases and J 2 bases; bases outside gene matches: 7. This CDR3 spans 16 amino acids. CDR3 nucleotides: TGTGCCAGCAGCTTGGTCGGGGGTAGCGGGGCCTACGAGCAGTACTTC. Amino acid sequence: CASSLVGGSGAYEQYF.

The V and J genes are TRBV25-1 and TRBJ1-6; the D is unclear. Deletions cut 3 bases from V and 7 bases from J, with 7 bases between. The CDR3 spans 13 residues. Germline V CDR1 and CDR2: MGHDK, SYGVNS. The CDR3 loop is CASSDPGNSPLHF. In DNA, the CDR3 is TGTGCCAGCAGTGATCCGGGGAATTCACCCCTCCACTTT.

The V gene is TRBV13, the J gene TRBJ2-7, with 9 bases matching TRBD1. Germline values: CDR1 PRHDT, CDR2 FYEKMQ (reference sequence). There are 15 residues in the CDR3. Unmatched junction bases numbered 5, after V lost 4 bases and J lost 1 base. The DNA of the CDR3 is TGTGCCAGCAGCTGGGACAGGGCGCTTTCCTACGAGCAGTACTTC. Protein sequence: CASSWDRALSYEQYF.

About this clone: Other DNA sequences in the same sample also yield this CDR3. The rearrangement links TRBV6-1 to TRBJ1-5, with a tentative D call TRBD1 (6 bases). This CDR3 spans 16 amino acids. CDR1 MNHNS and CDR2 SASEGT come from the germline V gene. V lost 1 base to trimming and J lost 4 bases, with 14 bases between them. The CDR3 coding sequence is TGTGCCAGCAGTGAAGGGACACAGGGCAGGAATCAGCCCCAGCATTTT. Protein product: CASSEGTQGRNQPQHF.

V gene TRBV19 combines with J gene TRBJ2-2, with D perhaps TRBD1 (5 bases). Germline CDR1 is LNHDA and CDR2 is SQIVND (reference sequence). This CDR3 region has 14 residues. The V gene lost 1 base and the J gene lost 5 bases, with 8 bases spanning the gap. CDR3 loop: CASSIAGWTGELFF. The CDR3 DNA reads as TGTGCCAGTAGTATAGCAGGGTGGACCGGGGAGCTGTTTTTT.

This chain links TRBV30 with TRBJ2-5; 12 bases agree with TRBD2. CDR3 length equals 19 residues. CDR1 is GTSNPN and CDR2 is SVGIG in the germline V gene (reference sequence). V lost 5 bases and J lost 5; bases outside the gene matches: 21. CDR3 protein: CAWGGRAIMSSGRDETQYF. Here the CDR3 DNA reads TGTGCCTGGGGGGGCAGGGCTATAATGTCTAGCGGGAGGGATGAGACCCAGTACTTC.

The chain is built from TRBV29-1 and TRBJ2-7, with a weak D call TRBD1 (5 bases). The CDR3 has 14 amino acids. Germline V gene data show CDR1 as SQVTM and CDR2 as ANQGSEA. V gave up 4 bases and J gave up 4 bases, with 17 bases separating them. CDR3 sequence: CSVVPAQGTYEQYF. CDR3 bases: TGCAGCGTTGTTCCGGCTCAGGGAACTTACGAGCAGTACTTC.

The V and J genes are TRBV5-1 and TRBJ2-5; TRBD1 matches 8 bases. J gave up 6 bases and V 4 bases, and 8 bases lay outside the gene matches. There are 14 residues in the CDR3. CDR1 is SGHRS, CDR2 YFSETQ, per germline. DNA of the CDR3: TGCGCCAGCAGCGGACAGGGAGGAGTGCAGACCCAGTACTTC. It encodes CASSGQGGVQTQYF.

This clone was recorded a few times. V gene TRBV7-2 combines with J gene TRBJ1-5; 8 nucleotides line up with TRBD1. Germline V gene sequence: CDR1 SGHTA, CDR2 FQGNSA. The CDR3 extends over 13 amino acids. Trimming took 10 bases from V and 1 from J; bases not matched to a gene: 3. The CDR3, as DNA: TGTGCCATCGGGACAGGAAGCAATCAGCCCCAGCATTTT. Translation: CAIGTGSNQPQHF.

This chain joins TRBV11-3 and TRBJ2-7; TRBD1 agrees at 8 bases. The V and J ends lost 1 base and 4 bases, in that order; junction bases with no gene match: 0. This CDR3 contains 13 residues. CDR1 and CDR2 (germline): SGHNT, YENEEA. The CDR3 bases are TGTGCCAGCAGCTTAGGGACAGGGTACGAGCAGTACTTC. Translating gives CASSLGTGYEQYF.